This T cell receptor (beta chain) is from a study of blood T cell repertoires in COVID-19. Repertoires were generated with immunoSEQ multiplex PCR, while TCRdb's copy carries only in-frame clones and drops some. Of 180,000 or so clones in the sample, around four fifths were seen once. Unmatched junction bases numbered 14, after V lost 11 bases and J lost 1 base. CDR3 length: 16 amino acids. Germline V gives CDR1 ENHRY, CDR2 SYGVKD. This sequence joins TRBV10-3 and TRBJ2-3; 8 bases match TRBD1. What was sequenced was PBMCs or T cells enriched from blood (not recorded which). This TCR was sampled from a woman in her sixties who had recovered from COVID-19. CDR3: CASAAQGAAGTDTQYF. CDR3 nucleotide sequence: TGTGCCTCCGCGGCCCAGGGGGCAGCGGGCACAGATACGCAGTATTTT.